These 11 T cell receptor beta chains were sequenced from one sample in a study of T-cell reconstitution after alpha-beta-depleted transplantation in children (dated by TCRdb to about 2016). The treatment or condition label here, explained by the study, means: allogeneic hematopoietic cell transplantation with graft depleted of TCRalphabeta T cells and CD19 B cells. Receptor libraries were prepared by PCR. Sequencing used an Illumina HiSeq 2500. Molecular barcoding was employed in the preparation of TCR libraries, with unique molecular identifiers being used to normalize TCRbeta repertoire quantification. Clones were called with MiXCR by TCRdb after fastp trimmed the public reads at Q25, and only in-frame beta chains were retained. Every CDR3 protein is listed once, alongside the most common genes and DNA of its rows. This sample gives about 980,000 distinct CDR3 sequences in total; around 30% of them show up just once. Roughly 27% of the sample comes from the top ten.

Sequencing was performed on PBMCs, mostly from graft donor cells, taken 360 days after TCRalphabeta/CD19-depleted stem cell transplant. The receptors come from a boy younger than two who had a stem cell transplant for SCID, so the T cells may come from the graft donor.

This clonotype occurred a few times. The V and J genes are TRBV7-9 and TRBJ2-7; D gene unclear. The V and J ends lost 1 base and 7 bases respectively, with 14 bases between them. Germline V gene data show CDR1 as SEHNR and CDR2 as FQNEAQ (reference sequence). The CDR3 consists of 14 residues. In DNA, the CDR3 is TGTGCCAGCAGCTTAGATGCACCCCTCAGGGAGCAGTACTTC. The encoded protein is CASSLDAPLREQYF.

This clonotype was seen only a few times. The chain joins TRBV4-2 to TRBJ2-3; no firm D call. The germline V gene has CDR1 LGHNA and CDR2 YNFKEQ. The CDR3 length is 13 residues. V was trimmed by 0 bases and J by 9 bases, leaving 10 bases between them. The CDR3 nucleotides read TGTGCCAGCAGCCAAGATCACCGGGTGACGCAGTATTTT. It codes for CASSQDHRVTQYF.

V gene TRBV7-2 combines with J gene TRBJ2-3; possibly TRBD1 or TRBD2 for D (5 bases each). Per the germline V gene, CDR1 is SGHTA and CDR2 is FQGNSA. V lost 1 base and J 6 bases, leaving 17 bases between the germline ends. The CDR3 is 16 residues long. The CDR3 here is CASSLVFRGTDDTQYF. CDR3 in DNA: TGTGCCAGCAGCTTAGTTTTTAGAGGGACCGACGATACGCAGTATTTT.

The chain combines TRBV5-1 with TRBJ1-1; D possibly corresponds to TRBD1 (5 bases). The ends were cut back, 0 bases at V and 5 bases at J, with 11 bases in the middle. The CDR3 loop spans 14 amino acids. The germline V gene encodes CDR1 SGHRS and CDR2 YFSETQ. The CDR3 reads CASSLVAGRTEAFF. DNA for the CDR3: TGCGCCAGCAGCTTGGTCGCAGGGAGGACTGAAGCTTTCTTT.

This chain links TRBV5-1 with TRBJ2-2; 7 bases line up with TRBD1. From germline, CDR1 is SGHRS and CDR2 YFSETQ. J was trimmed by 1 base and V by 0 bases; bases with no gene match: 3. The CDR3 has 16 residues. The CDR3 reads CASSLGQGQNTGELFF. DNA for the CDR3: TGCGCCAGCAGCTTGGGACAGGGACAGAACACCGGGGAGCTGTTTTTT.

This clonotype was seen a handful of times. The chain is built from TRBV4-1 and TRBJ1-1, with D hard to call. The germline CDR1 and CDR2 sequences are MGHRA and YSYEKL. Between the trimmed V and J ends, which lost 0 bases and 0 bases, there was a span of 14 bases. This CDR3 region has 17 residues. CDR3 in amino acids: CASSQDTPPFMNTEAFF. CDR3 in DNA: TGCGCCAGCAGCCAAGATACGCCCCCCTTTATGAACACTGAAGCTTTCTTT.

This clonotype turned up a few times. The chain uses TRBV18 and TRBJ1-1, with D possibly TRBD1 on 6 matching bases. The CDR3 totals 14 residues. Trimming took off 4 bases at V and 1 base at J, with 10 bases between the two ends. The germline CDR1 and CDR2 sequences are KGHSH and LQKENI. CDR3 region: CASSHDRRNTEAFF. In DNA, the CDR3 is TGTGCCAGCTCACACGACAGGAGGAACACTGAAGCTTTCTTT.

The V call is TRBV19, the J call TRBJ2-7, with 8 bases identical to TRBD1. This CDR3 has 15 amino acids. Trimming removed 1 base from V and 2 bases from J; junction bases left unmatched: 4. CDR1 LNHDA and CDR2 SQIVND come from the germline V gene (reference sequence). The CDR3 sequence: CASSIVGTGTYEQYF. The CDR3 coding sequence is TGTGCCAGTAGTATAGTCGGGACAGGCACCTACGAGCAGTACTTC.

V gene TRBV5-1 combines with J gene TRBJ2-1; 7 positions agree with TRBD1. Trimming at V came to 5 bases and at J to 7 bases, leaving 12 bases not matched to a gene. The CDR3 sequence is 15 residues long. Germline CDR1 is SGHRS and CDR2 is YFSETQ. In DNA form, the CDR3 reads TGCGCCAGCAGGTCTCCAGACAGGGCTCGGAATGAGCAGTTCTTC. This codes for CASRSPDRARNEQFF.

The sample holds a few counts of this clonotype. The V call is TRBV10-3, the J call TRBJ2-7; 9 nucleotides match TRBD1. Germline values: CDR1 ENHRY, CDR2 SYGVKD. The CDR3 runs 15 residues. V gave up 2 bases and J gave up 5 bases; unmatched junction bases: 7. The CDR3 DNA sequence: TGTGCCATCAGTGAGAGGGGGACAGGGATCCACGAGCAGTACTTC. Translated: CAISERGTGIHEQYF.

J is TRBJ1-1 and V is TRBV7-2; maybe TRBD1 (5 bases). V gave up 1 base and J gave up 5 bases, with 14 bases separating them. CDR1 and CDR2 (germline): SGHTA, FQGNSA. This CDR3 is built from 15 residues. This CDR3 reads CASSLVQLGVTEAFF. The CDR3, as DNA: TGTGCCAGCAGCTTAGTTCAATTGGGGGTTACTGAAGCTTTCTTT.